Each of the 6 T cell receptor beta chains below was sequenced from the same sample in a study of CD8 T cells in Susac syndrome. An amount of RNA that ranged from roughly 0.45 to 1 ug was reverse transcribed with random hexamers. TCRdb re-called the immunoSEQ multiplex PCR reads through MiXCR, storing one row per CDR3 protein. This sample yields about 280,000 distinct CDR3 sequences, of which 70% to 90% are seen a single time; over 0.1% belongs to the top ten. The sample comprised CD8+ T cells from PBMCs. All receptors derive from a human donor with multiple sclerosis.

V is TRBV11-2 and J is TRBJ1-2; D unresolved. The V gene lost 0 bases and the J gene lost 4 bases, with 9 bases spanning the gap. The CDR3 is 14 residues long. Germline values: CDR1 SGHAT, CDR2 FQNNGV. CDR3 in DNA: TGTGCCAGCAGCTTAGATTTAGGACCCTATGGCTACACCTTC. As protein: CASSLDLGPYGYTF. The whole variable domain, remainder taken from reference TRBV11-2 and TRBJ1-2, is EAGVAQSPRYKIIEKRQSVAFWCNPISGHATLYWYQQILGQGPKLLIQFQNNGVVDDSQLPKDRFSAERLKGVDSTLKIQPAKLEDSAVYLCASSLDLGPYGYTFGSGTRLTVV.

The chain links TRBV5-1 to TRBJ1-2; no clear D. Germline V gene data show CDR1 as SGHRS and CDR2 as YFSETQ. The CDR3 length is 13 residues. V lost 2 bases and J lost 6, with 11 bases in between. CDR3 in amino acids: CASSFRSGDGYTF. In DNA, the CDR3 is TGCGCCAGCAGCTTCAGAAGCGGCGATGGCTACACCTTC. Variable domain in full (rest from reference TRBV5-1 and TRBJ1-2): KAGVTQTPRYLIKTRGQQVTLSCSPISGHRSVSWYQQTPGQGLQFLFEYFSETQRNKGNFPGRFSGRQFSNSRSEMNVSTLELGDSALYLCASSFRSGDGYTFGSGTRLTVV.

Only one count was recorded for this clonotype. CDR3 in DNA: TGTGCCAGCAGCTTTCCCCTTTGGGGGGGGACTGGGGCCAACGTCCTGACTTTC. Protein product: CASSFPLWGGTGANVLTF. The chain uses TRBV12-3 or TRBV12-4 and TRBJ2-6; 7 positions agree with TRBD2. Losses at the gene ends were 6 bases for V and 2 bases for J; bases not matched to a gene: 13. The CDR3 is 18 residues long.

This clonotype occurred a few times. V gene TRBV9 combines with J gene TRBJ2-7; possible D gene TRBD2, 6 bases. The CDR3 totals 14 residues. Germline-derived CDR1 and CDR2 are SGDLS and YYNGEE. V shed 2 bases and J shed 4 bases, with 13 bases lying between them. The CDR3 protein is CASSVGGADYEQYF. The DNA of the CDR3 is TGTGCCAGCAGCGTTGGAGGGGCAGATTACGAGCAGTACTTC.

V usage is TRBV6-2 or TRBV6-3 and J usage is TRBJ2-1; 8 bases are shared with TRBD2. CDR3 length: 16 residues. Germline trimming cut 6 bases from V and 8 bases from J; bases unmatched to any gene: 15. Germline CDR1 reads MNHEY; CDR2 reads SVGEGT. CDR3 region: CASRGGQRLAFHEQFF. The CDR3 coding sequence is TGTGCCAGCAGGGGCGGACAGCGACTAGCGTTCCATGAGCAGTTCTTC.

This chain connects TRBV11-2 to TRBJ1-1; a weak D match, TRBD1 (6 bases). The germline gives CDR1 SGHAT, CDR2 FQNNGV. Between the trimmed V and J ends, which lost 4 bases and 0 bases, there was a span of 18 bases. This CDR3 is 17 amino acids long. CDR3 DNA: TGTGCCAGCAGCTCAACAGAGCTACAGGGCTTGAACACTGAAGCTTTCTTT. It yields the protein CASSSTELQGLNTEAFF.